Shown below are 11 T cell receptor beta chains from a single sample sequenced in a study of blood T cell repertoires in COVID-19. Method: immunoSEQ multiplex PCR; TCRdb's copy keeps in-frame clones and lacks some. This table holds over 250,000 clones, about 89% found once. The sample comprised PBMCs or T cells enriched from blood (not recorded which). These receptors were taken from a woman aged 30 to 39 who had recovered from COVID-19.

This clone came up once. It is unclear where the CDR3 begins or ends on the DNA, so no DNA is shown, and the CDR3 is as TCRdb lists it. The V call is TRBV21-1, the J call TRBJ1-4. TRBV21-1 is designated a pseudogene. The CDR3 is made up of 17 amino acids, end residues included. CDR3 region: CASSKVGRGSTNEKLFF.

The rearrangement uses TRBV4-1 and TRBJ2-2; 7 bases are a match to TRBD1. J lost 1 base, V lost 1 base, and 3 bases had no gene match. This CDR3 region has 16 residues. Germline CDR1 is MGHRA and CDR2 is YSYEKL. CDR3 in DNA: TGCGCCAGCAGCCAAGGTAGGGGGCTGAACACCGGGGAGCTGTTTTTT. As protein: CASSQGRGLNTGELFF.

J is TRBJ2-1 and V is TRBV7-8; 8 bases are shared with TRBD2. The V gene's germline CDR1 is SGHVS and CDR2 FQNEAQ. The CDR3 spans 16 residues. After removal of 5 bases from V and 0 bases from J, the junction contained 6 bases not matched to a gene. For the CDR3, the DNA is TGTGCCAGCAGCGATCTCGCGGGGGGCTCCTACAATGAGCAGTTCTTC. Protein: CASSDLAGGSYNEQFF.

The CDR3: CAWSPLYVTNEKLFF. CDR3 sequence (DNA): TGTGCCTGGAGTCCCCTCTACGTAACTAATGAAAAACTGTTTTTT. The chain employs TRBV30 and TRBJ1-4; unclear D gene. Germline V gene lookup returns CDR1 GTSNPN and CDR2 SVGIG (reference sequence). Trimming removed 2 bases at V and 1 base at J, with 11 bases between. The CDR3 length is 15 residues. Together with reference TRBV30 and TRBJ1-4, the CDR3 gives the full variable domain: SQTIHQWPATLVQPVGSPLSLECTVEGTSNPNLYWYRQAAGRGLQLLFYSVGIGQISSEVPQNLSASRPQDRQFILSSKKLLLSDSGFYLCAWSPLYVTNEKLFFGSGTQLSVL.

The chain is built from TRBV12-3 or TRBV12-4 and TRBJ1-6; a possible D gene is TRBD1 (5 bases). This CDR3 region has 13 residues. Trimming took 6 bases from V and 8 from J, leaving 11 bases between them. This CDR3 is CASRRVRDSPLHF. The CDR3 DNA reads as TGTGCCAGCAGACGAGTCAGGGATTCACCCCTCCACTTT.

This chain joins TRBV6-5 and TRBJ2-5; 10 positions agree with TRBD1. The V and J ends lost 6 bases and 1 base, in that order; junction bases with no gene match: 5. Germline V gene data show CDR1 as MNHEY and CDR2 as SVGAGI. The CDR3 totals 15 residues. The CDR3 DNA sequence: TGTGCCAGCAGCGCCGGGACAGGGGCCCAAGAGACCCAGTACTTC. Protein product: CASSAGTGAQETQYF.

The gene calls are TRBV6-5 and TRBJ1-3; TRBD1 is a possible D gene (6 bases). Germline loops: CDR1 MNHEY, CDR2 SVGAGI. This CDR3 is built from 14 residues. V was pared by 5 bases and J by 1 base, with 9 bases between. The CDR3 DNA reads TGTGCCAGCAGTAAACAGGGTTCTGGAAACACCATATATTTT. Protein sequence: CASSKQGSGNTIYF.

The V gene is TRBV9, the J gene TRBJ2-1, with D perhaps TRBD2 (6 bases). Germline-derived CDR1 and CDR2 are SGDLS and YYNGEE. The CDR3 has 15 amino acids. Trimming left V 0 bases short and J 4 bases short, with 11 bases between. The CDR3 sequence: CASSVGGASYNEQFF. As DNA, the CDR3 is TGTGCCAGCAGCGTAGGCGGGGCCTCATACAATGAGCAGTTCTTC. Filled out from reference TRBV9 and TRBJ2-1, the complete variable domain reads DSGVTQTPKHLITATGQRVTLRCSPRSGDLSVYWYQQSLDQGLQFLIQYYNGEERAKGNILERFSAQQFPDLHSELNLSSLELGDSALYFCASSVGGASYNEQFFGPGTRLTVL.

The CDR3 reads CASSVAEGRGYGYTF. The CDR3 DNA reads TGTGCCAGCAGCGTAGCTGAGGGGCGGGGGTATGGCTACACCTTC. The V call is TRBV9, the J call TRBJ1-2; the D gene is possibly TRBD1 (5 bases). The V end lost 0 bases, the J end lost 5 bases, and 14 bases lay between the germline ends. Germline V CDR1 and CDR2: SGDLS, YYNGEE. CDR3 size: 15 residues.

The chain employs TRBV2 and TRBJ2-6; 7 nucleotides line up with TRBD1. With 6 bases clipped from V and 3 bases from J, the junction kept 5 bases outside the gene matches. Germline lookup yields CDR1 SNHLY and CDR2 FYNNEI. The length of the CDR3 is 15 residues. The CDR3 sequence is CASRADRVGANVLTF. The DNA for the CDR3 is TGTGCCAGCAGAGCAGACAGGGTTGGGGCCAACGTCCTGACTTTC.

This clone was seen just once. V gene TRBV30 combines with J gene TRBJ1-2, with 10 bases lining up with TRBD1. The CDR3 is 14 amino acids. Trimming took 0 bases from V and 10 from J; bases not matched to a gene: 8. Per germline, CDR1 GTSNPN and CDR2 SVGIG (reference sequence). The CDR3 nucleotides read TGTGCCTGGAGTGTACTGACAGGGGGCGGTGTCTACACCTTC. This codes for CAWSVLTGGGVYTF.